Listed below are T cell receptor beta chains from one sample, sequenced in a study of long-term antiretroviral therapy in people with HIV. Profiled with immunoSEQ multiplex PCR; TCRdb holds only in-frame clones, not every one. The table shows 30,000 to 50,000 clones, with roughly 90% occurring only once. Here the sequenced sample was unsorted PBMCs, taken just before starting antiretroviral therapy. The receptors were gathered from a woman aged 18-30 years with HIV. CDR3s include the opening cysteine and the closing phenylalanine or tryptophan. A D gene is named only where the DNA matches it firmly. For some rows the clone size is stated as once, few or many, or as a class when expanded; others skip it.

v_call: TRBV7-8; j_call: TRBJ2-7; clone_size: NA; d_call: NA; cdr3_aa: CATGSYEQYF; cdr3_nt: TGTGCTACGGGTTCCTACGAGCAGTACTTC
v_call: TRBV2; j_call: TRBJ2-7; clone_size: NA; d_call: TRBD2; cdr3_aa: CASRPPGGTYEQYF; cdr3_nt: TGTGCCAGCAGGCCCCCGGGGGGGACCTACGAGCAGTACTTC
v_call: TRBV9; j_call: TRBJ1-1; clone_size: NA; d_call: NA; cdr3_aa: CASSVGRANTEAFF; cdr3_nt: TGTGCCAGCAGCGTAGGCAGGGCGAACACTGAAGCTTTCTTT
v_call: TRBV27; j_call: TRBJ1-2; clone_size: NA; d_call: NA; cdr3_aa: CASSTPREGLEVGYTF; cdr3_nt: TGTGCCAGCAGTACCCCCAGGGAAGGTCTTGAGGTTGGCTACACCTTC
v_call: TRBV7-2; j_call: TRBJ2-7; clone_size: NA; d_call: TRBD2; cdr3_aa: CASRLAGVMVSEQYF; cdr3_nt: TGTGCCAGCAGACTAGCGGGAGTAATGGTGAGCGAGCAGTACTTC
v_call: TRBV5-1; j_call: TRBJ2-5; clone_size: NA; d_call: NA; cdr3_aa: CASSLGGSQETQYF; cdr3_nt: TGCGCCAGCAGCTTGGGGGGGAGCCAAGAGACCCAGTACTTC
v_call: TRBV6-6; j_call: TRBJ2-2; clone_size: NA; d_call: NA; cdr3_aa: CASSQRFRELFF; cdr3_nt: TGTGCCAGCAGCCAGCGGTTTCGGGAGCTGTTTTTT
v_call: TRBV6-5; j_call: TRBJ2-1; clone_size: once; d_call: TRBD2; cdr3_aa: CASSSLAGGSASFF; cdr3_nt: TGTGCCAGCAGTTCCCTAGCGGGAGGGTCTGCGTCGTTCTTC
v_call: TRBV28; j_call: TRBJ2-1; clone_size: NA; d_call: NA; cdr3_aa: CASSFMGPSYNEQFF; cdr3_nt: TGTGCCAGCAGTTTTATGGGCCCCTCCTACAATGAGCAGTTCTTC
v_call: TRBV7-8; j_call: TRBJ1-2; clone_size: NA; d_call: NA; cdr3_aa: CASSPQGQGWDGYTF; cdr3_nt: TGTGCCAGCAGCCCCCAGGGGCAGGGTTGGGATGGCTACACCTTC
v_call: TRBV15; j_call: TRBJ2-1; clone_size: NA; d_call: NA; cdr3_aa: CATSRPGANNEQFF; cdr3_nt: TGTGCCACCAGCAGACCCGGGGCTAACAATGAGCAGTTCTTC
v_call: TRBV5-1; j_call: TRBJ2-3; clone_size: NA; d_call: NA; cdr3_aa: CASSLWRDSTDTQYF; cdr3_nt: TGCGCCAGCAGCTTGTGGCGGGATAGCACAGATACGCAGTATTTT
v_call: TRBV27; j_call: TRBJ2-3; clone_size: NA; d_call: TRBD2; cdr3_aa: CASSPMRSGRSTDTQYF; cdr3_nt: TGTGCCAGCAGTCCCATGCGTAGCGGGAGAAGCACAGATACGCAGTATTTT
v_call: TRBV4-3; j_call: TRBJ1-4; clone_size: NA; d_call: TRBD1; cdr3_aa: CASSQDIGTDATNEKLFF; cdr3_nt: TGCGCCAGCAGCCAAGATATCGGGACAGATGCAACTAATGAAAAACTGTTTTTT
v_call: TRBV15; j_call: TRBJ1-5; clone_size: NA; d_call: TRBD1; cdr3_aa: CATSSQGDSNQPQHF; cdr3_nt: TGTGCCACCAGCTCACAGGGGGATAGCAATCAGCCCCAGCATTTT
v_call: TRBV19; j_call: TRBJ2-2; clone_size: NA; d_call: NA; cdr3_aa: CASSAGSGTGELFF; cdr3_nt: TGTGCCAGTAGTGCCGGGAGTGGCACCGGGGAGCTGTTTTTT
v_call: TRBV6-1; j_call: TRBJ1-1; clone_size: NA; d_call: NA; cdr3_aa: CASSETPGAGTEAFF; cdr3_nt: TGTGCCAGCAGTGAAACCCCAGGGGCTGGGACTGAAGCTTTCTTT
v_call: TRBV9; j_call: TRBJ2-6; clone_size: NA; d_call: NA; cdr3_aa: CASSVELRQSSGANVLTF; cdr3_nt: TGTGCCAGCAGCGTAGAACTCCGACAGAGCTCTGGGGCCAACGTCCTGACTTTC
v_call: TRBV7-3; j_call: TRBJ2-1; clone_size: NA; d_call: TRBD2; cdr3_aa: CASSSSGRNEQFF; cdr3_nt: TGTGCCAGCAGTTCTAGCGGGAGGAATGAGCAGTTCTTC
v_call: TRBV19; j_call: TRBJ1-1; clone_size: NA; d_call: TRBD1; cdr3_aa: CATQGLTNTEAFF; cdr3_nt: TGTGCCACACAGGGGTTAACGAACACTGAAGCTTTCTTT
v_call: TRBV4-1; j_call: TRBJ1-2; clone_size: NA; d_call: TRBD1; cdr3_aa: CASSPWGQNPANYGYTF; cdr3_nt: TGCGCCAGCAGCCCGTGGGGACAGAACCCAGCTAACTATGGCTACACCTTC
v_call: TRBV4-3; j_call: TRBJ2-7; clone_size: few; d_call: TRBD1; cdr3_aa: CASSHEYRGPYEQYF; cdr3_nt: TGCGCCAGCAGCCATGAATACAGGGGGCCCTACGAGCAGTACTTC
v_call: TRBV2; j_call: TRBJ1-2; clone_size: NA; d_call: NA; cdr3_aa: CASWFSGKVGYTF; cdr3_nt: TGTGCCAGTTGGTTTTCAGGCAAGGTGGGCTACACCTTC
v_call: TRBV9; j_call: TRBJ1-5; clone_size: NA; d_call: TRBD1; cdr3_aa: CASRQNSGTGSKSNQPQHF; cdr3_nt: TGTGCCAGCAGACAAAATTCCGGGACAGGGTCTAAAAGCAATCAGCCCCAGCATTTT
v_call: TRBV7-2; j_call: TRBJ1-5; clone_size: NA; d_call: NA; cdr3_aa: CASSLEGPFSNQPQHF; cdr3_nt: TGTGCCAGCAGCTTAGAAGGTCCGTTTAGCAATCAGCCCCAGCATTTT
v_call: TRBV6-1; j_call: TRBJ2-5; clone_size: once; d_call: NA; cdr3_aa: CASRVRVLQETQYF; cdr3_nt: TGTGCCAGCAGGGTCAGGGTTCTCCAAGAGACCCAGTACTTC
v_call: TRBV4-1; j_call: TRBJ2-3; clone_size: NA; d_call: NA; cdr3_aa: CASSQSPRGTDTQYF; cdr3_nt: TGCGCCAGCAGCCAATCGCCCCGAGGAACGGATACGCAGTATTTT
v_call: TRBV18; j_call: TRBJ1-4; clone_size: once; d_call: NA; cdr3_aa: CASSPLGDWGEKLFF; cdr3_nt: TGTGCCAGCTCCCCCCTTGGCGATTGGGGTGAAAAACTGTTTTTT
v_call: TRBV5-1; j_call: TRBJ2-1; clone_size: NA; d_call: NA; cdr3_aa: CASSQELNAQFF; cdr3_nt: TGCGCCAGCAGCCAGGAGTTGAATGCGCAGTTCTTC
v_call: TRBV7-2; j_call: TRBJ2-1; clone_size: NA; d_call: TRBD2; cdr3_aa: CASSLLAGGPGHEQFF; cdr3_nt: TGTGCCAGCAGCCTCCTAGCGGGAGGGCCGGGGCATGAGCAGTTCTTC
v_call: TRBV6-6; j_call: TRBJ2-7; clone_size: once; d_call: NA; cdr3_aa: CASSSRDTNEQYF; cdr3_nt: TGTGCCAGCAGTTCCCGGGACACGAACGAGCAGTACTTC
v_call: TRBV27; j_call: TRBJ1-5; clone_size: NA; d_call: NA; cdr3_aa: CASSLAASLNQPQHF; cdr3_nt: TGTGCCAGCAGTTTGGCAGCTAGTTTGAATCAGCCCCAGCATTTT
v_call: TRBV11-2; j_call: TRBJ2-7; clone_size: NA; d_call: TRBD1; cdr3_aa: CASSPGQGRRSFYEQYF; cdr3_nt: TGTGCCAGCAGCCCGGGACAGGGGCGTAGAAGTTTCTACGAGCAGTACTTC
v_call: TRBV25-1; j_call: TRBJ2-1; clone_size: NA; d_call: NA; cdr3_aa: CASSSSARVWDNEQFF; cdr3_nt: TGTGCCAGCAGTTCGAGCGCCAGGGTTTGGGACAATGAGCAGTTCTTC
v_call: TRBV11-2; j_call: TRBJ2-3; clone_size: once; d_call: NA; cdr3_aa: CASSSQTSTDTQYF; cdr3_nt: TGTGCCAGCAGCTCTCAGACTAGCACAGATACGCAGTATTTT
v_call: TRBV6-5; j_call: TRBJ1-5; clone_size: few; d_call: TRBD1; cdr3_aa: CASSWTGSQPQHF; cdr3_nt: TGTGCCAGCAGCTGGACAGGGAGCCAGCCCCAGCATTTT
v_call: TRBV9; j_call: TRBJ1-1; clone_size: NA; d_call: NA; cdr3_aa: CASSVGGGPGDTEAFF; cdr3_nt: TGTGCCAGCAGCGTAGGTGGGGGGCCGGGGGACACTGAAGCTTTCTTT
v_call: TRBV10-1; j_call: TRBJ2-7; clone_size: NA; d_call: NA; cdr3_aa: CASSRDAVGEQYF; cdr3_nt: TGCGCCAGCAGTAGGGACGCCGTCGGAGAGCAGTACTTC
v_call: TRBV14; j_call: TRBJ2-7; clone_size: NA; d_call: TRBD2; cdr3_aa: CASSLEGLAGDEQYF; cdr3_nt: TGTGCCAGCAGCCTCGAGGGACTAGCGGGAGACGAGCAGTACTTC
v_call: TRBV7-2; j_call: TRBJ1-2; clone_size: NA; d_call: NA; cdr3_aa: CASSPEGGGRLREGYTF; cdr3_nt: TGTGCCAGCAGCCCAGAGGGGGGAGGCCGACTCAGAGAAGGCTACACCTTC
v_call: TRBV14; j_call: TRBJ2-1; clone_size: NA; d_call: TRBD1; cdr3_aa: CASSQERGPPYNEQFF; cdr3_nt: TGTGCCAGCAGCCAAGAAAGGGGGCCACCTTACAATGAGCAGTTCTTC
v_call: TRBV5-1; j_call: TRBJ1-2; clone_size: NA; d_call: NA; cdr3_aa: CASSTDRENYGYTF; cdr3_nt: TGCGCCAGCAGCACCGACAGAGAGAACTATGGCTACACCTTC
v_call: TRBV5-1; j_call: TRBJ2-1; clone_size: NA; d_call: NA; cdr3_aa: CASSLAGRGNEQFF; cdr3_nt: TGCGCCAGCAGCTTGGCCGGGCGAGGCAATGAGCAGTTCTTC
v_call: TRBV5-8; j_call: TRBJ1-2; clone_size: once; d_call: TRBD1; cdr3_aa: CASSLLFRQGAYGYTF; cdr3_nt: TGTGCCAGCAGCTTACTCTTTAGACAGGGGGCGTATGGCTACACCTTC
v_call: TRBV5-4; j_call: TRBJ2-1; clone_size: NA; d_call: TRBD2; cdr3_aa: CASSSGLAAYNEQFF; cdr3_nt: TGTGCCAGCAGCTCGGGACTAGCGGCCTACAATGAGCAGTTCTTC
v_call: TRBV11-2; j_call: TRBJ2-4; clone_size: NA; d_call: TRBD1; cdr3_aa: CASSLYRGLAKNIQYF; cdr3_nt: TGTGCCAGCAGCCTATACAGGGGTCTAGCCAAAAACATTCAGTACTTC
v_call: TRBV19; j_call: TRBJ2-7; clone_size: NA; d_call: NA; cdr3_aa: CASSIPGYEQYF; cdr3_nt: TGTGCCAGTAGTATCCCGGGATACGAGCAGTACTTC
v_call: TRBV7-9; j_call: TRBJ1-1; clone_size: NA; d_call: TRBD1; cdr3_aa: CASSRTGGPEAFF; cdr3_nt: TGTGCCAGCAGTCGCACAGGGGGCCCTGAAGCTTTCTTT
v_call: TRBV19; j_call: TRBJ1-2; clone_size: NA; d_call: NA; cdr3_aa: CASSMGVRGLNYGYTF; cdr3_nt: TGTGCCAGTAGTATGGGGGTTCGGGGACTTAACTATGGCTACACCTTC
v_call: TRBV28; j_call: TRBJ2-3; clone_size: NA; d_call: NA; cdr3_aa: CASSFGVAQGEADTQYF; cdr3_nt: TGTGCCAGCAGTTTTGGGGTAGCCCAGGGGGAGGCAGATACGCAGTATTTT
v_call: TRBV5-1; j_call: TRBJ2-5; clone_size: NA; d_call: NA; cdr3_aa: CASSLEQGPRETQYF; cdr3_nt: TGCGCCAGCAGCTTGGAACAGGGCCCTCGAGAGACCCAGTACTTC
v_call: TRBV4-3; j_call: TRBJ1-1; clone_size: NA; d_call: NA; cdr3_aa: CASSQETGEAFF; cdr3_nt: TGCGCCAGCAGCCAAGAAACTGGTGAAGCTTTCTTT